This T cell receptor beta chain stems from a study of CD8+CD57+ T cells in acquired aplastic anemia. At the level of the study: The sorted CD4+ and CD8+ cells yielded an average around 3 ug of DNA. Study-wide results and limits: Sharing between patients and controls was observed for twenty-nine CD8+ CDR3 sequences. Patients and healthy controls showed no significant CD8+ Simpson's diversity difference.

On this clonotype: Its antigen is unidentified.

Investigators profiled TCR beta VDJ and CDR3 from genomic DNA template. TCRdb redid the calling of the reads with MiXCR, one entry per CDR3 protein. Found here are roughly 58,000 distinct CDR3 sequences, about 50% of them singletons; the top ten hold about 2.5%. The junction had 26 bases not matched to a gene; V was cut back by 2 bases and J by 0 bases. The CDR3 runs to 23 residues. CDR1 and CDR2 (germline): SGHAT, FQDESV (reference sequence). This TCR came from a human donor in good health, serving as a control. Sequenced material: sorted CD4+, CD8+, or CD8+CD57+ T cells (not recorded which) from PBMCs. This chain uses TRBV11-1 with TRBJ1-1; 8 positions match TRBD1. Here the CDR3 DNA reads TGTGCCAGCAGCTTACGGATGGGGTCGTACACAGGGATTAACAGGGGGGTGAACACTGAAGCTTTCTTT. This translates into CASSLRMGSYTGINRGVNTEAFF.